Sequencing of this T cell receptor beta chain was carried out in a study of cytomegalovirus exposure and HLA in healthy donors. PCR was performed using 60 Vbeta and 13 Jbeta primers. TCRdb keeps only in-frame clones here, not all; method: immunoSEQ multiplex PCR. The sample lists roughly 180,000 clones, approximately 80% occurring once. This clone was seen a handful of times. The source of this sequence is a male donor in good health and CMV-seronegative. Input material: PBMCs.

CDR3 amino acids: CASTPDRGRTEAFF. CDR3 coding DNA: TGTGCCAGCACCCCTGACAGGGGGCGAACTGAAGCTTTCTTT. The chain is built from TRBV6-1 and TRBJ1-1, with 10 nucleotides matching TRBD1. J gave up 5 bases and V 7 bases, and 7 bases lay outside the gene matches. CDR3 length: 14 residues. Germline V gene data show CDR1 as MNHNS and CDR2 as SASEGT.